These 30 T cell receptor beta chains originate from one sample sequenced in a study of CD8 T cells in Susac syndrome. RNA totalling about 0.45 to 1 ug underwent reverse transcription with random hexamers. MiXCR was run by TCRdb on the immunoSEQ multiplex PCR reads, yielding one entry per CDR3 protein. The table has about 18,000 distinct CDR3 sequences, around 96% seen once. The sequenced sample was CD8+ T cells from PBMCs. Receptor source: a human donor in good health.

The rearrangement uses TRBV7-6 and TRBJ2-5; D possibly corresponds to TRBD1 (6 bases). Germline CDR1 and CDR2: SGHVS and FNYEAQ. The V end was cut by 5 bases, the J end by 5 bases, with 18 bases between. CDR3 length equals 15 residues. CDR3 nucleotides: TGTGCCAGCAGCCTTCACCTCAGGGGTCCGGAGACCCAGTACTTC. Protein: CASSLHLRGPETQYF.

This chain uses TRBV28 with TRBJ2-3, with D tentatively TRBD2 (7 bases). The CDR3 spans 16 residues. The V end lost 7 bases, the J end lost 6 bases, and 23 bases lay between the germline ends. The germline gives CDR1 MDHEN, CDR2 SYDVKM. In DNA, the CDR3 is TGTGCCAGCACTCCACGGGGAGGGGGGGATTGGGATACGCAGTATTTT. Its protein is CASTPRGGGDWDTQYF.

The CDR3 spells CASSFEGITGELFF. In DNA, the CDR3 is TGTGCCAGCAGTTTTGAGGGTATCACCGGGGAGCTGTTTTTT. This chain joins TRBV12-3 or TRBV12-4 and TRBJ2-2, with D possibly TRBD2 on 5 matching bases. Trimming left V 3 bases short and J 4 bases short, with 9 bases between. The CDR3 consists of 14 residues.

The CDR3 region is CASKILAGLTDTQYF. Written as DNA, the CDR3 is TGTGCCAGCAAGATTCTAGCGGGACTCACAGATACGCAGTATTTT. The chain couples TRBV27 to TRBJ2-3; 9 bases fit TRBD2. V dropped 7 bases and J dropped 2; count of bases not matched to a gene: 7. The CDR3 has 15 amino acids. Germline V gives CDR1 MNHEY, CDR2 SMNVEV (reference sequence).

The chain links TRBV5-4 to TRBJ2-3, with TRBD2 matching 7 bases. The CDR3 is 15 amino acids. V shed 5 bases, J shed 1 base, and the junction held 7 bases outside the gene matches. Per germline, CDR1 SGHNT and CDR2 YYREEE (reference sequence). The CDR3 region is CASRTREWGTDTQYF. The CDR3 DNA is TGTGCCAGCAGAACGCGGGAGTGGGGCACAGATACGCAGTATTTT.

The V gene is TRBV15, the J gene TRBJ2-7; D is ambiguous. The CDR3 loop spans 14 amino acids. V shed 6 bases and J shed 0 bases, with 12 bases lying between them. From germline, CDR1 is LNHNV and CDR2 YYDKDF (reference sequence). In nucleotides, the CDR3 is TGTGCCACCAGAGGATCCGTAACCTCCTACGAGCAGTACTTC. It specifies CATRGSVTSYEQYF.

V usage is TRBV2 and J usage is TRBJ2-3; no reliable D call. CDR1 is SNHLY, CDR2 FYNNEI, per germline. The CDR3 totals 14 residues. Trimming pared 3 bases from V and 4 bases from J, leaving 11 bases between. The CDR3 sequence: CASSDLIDPDTQYF. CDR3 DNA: TGTGCCAGCAGTGACCTCATTGACCCAGATACGCAGTATTTT.

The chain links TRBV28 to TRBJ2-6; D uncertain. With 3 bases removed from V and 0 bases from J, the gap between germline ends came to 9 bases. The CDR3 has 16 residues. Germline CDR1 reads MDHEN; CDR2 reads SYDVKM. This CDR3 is CASSFPQNSGANVLTF. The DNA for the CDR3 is TGTGCCAGCAGTTTCCCTCAGAACTCTGGGGCCAACGTCCTGACTTTC.

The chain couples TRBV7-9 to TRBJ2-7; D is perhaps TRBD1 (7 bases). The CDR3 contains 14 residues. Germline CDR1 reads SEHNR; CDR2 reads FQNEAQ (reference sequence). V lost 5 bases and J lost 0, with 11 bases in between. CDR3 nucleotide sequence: TGTGCCAGCAGCCCGCGGGACAGCTCCTACGAGCAGTACTTC. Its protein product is CASSPRDSSYEQYF. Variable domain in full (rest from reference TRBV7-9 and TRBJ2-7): DTGVSQNPRHKITKRGQNVTFRCDPISEHNRLYWYRQTLGQGPEFLTYFQNEAQLEKSRLLSDRFSAERPKGSFSTLEIQRTEQGDSAMYLCASSPRDSSYEQYFGPGTRLTVT.

As DNA, the CDR3 is TGCGCCAGCAGCGTACTACAGGGGACTAACTATGGCTACACCTTC. It translates to CASSVLQGTNYGYTF. The genes are TRBV5-1 and TRBJ1-2, with 7 bases that match TRBD1. The germline V gene encodes CDR1 SGHRS and CDR2 YFSETQ. J gave up 0 bases and V 4 bases, and 6 bases lay outside the gene matches. This CDR3 has 15 amino acids.

For the CDR3, the DNA is TGTGCCAGCAGTTATCTAGCGGGAGGGCCGAATGAGCAGTTCTTC. This codes for CASSYLAGGPNEQFF. This chain uses TRBV6-5 with TRBJ2-1, with 12 bases identical to TRBD2. The V gene's germline CDR1 is MNHEY and CDR2 SVGAGI. Trimming cost V 3 bases and J 7 bases; bases outside gene matches: 4. This CDR3 has 15 residues.

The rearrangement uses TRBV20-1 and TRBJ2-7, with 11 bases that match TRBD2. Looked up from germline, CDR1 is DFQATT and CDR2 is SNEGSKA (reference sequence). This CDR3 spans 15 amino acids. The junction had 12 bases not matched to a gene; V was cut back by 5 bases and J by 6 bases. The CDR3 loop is CSADPGLAEIVEQYF. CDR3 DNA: TGCAGTGCTGATCCGGGACTAGCGGAGATTGTCGAGCAGTACTTC.

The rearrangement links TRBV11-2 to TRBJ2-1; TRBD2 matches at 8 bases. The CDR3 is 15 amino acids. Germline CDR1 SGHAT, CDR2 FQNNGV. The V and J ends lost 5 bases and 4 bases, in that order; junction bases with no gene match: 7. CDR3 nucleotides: TGTGCCAGCAGCCCGCGACTAGCGATGTACAATGAGCAGTTCTTC. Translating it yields CASSPRLAMYNEQFF.

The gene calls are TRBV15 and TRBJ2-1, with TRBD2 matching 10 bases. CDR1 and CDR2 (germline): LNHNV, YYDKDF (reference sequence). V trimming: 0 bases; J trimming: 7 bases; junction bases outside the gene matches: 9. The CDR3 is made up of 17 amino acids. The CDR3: CATSREGTGTSVNEQFF. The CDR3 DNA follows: TGTGCCACCAGCAGAGAAGGGACCGGGACTAGCGTGAATGAGCAGTTCTTC.

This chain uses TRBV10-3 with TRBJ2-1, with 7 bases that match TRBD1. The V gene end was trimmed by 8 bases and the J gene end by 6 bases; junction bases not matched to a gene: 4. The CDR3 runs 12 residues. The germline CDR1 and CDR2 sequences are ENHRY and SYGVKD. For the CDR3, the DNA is TGTGCCATCTACGCAGGGGGCAATGAGCAGTTCTTC. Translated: CAIYAGGNEQFF.

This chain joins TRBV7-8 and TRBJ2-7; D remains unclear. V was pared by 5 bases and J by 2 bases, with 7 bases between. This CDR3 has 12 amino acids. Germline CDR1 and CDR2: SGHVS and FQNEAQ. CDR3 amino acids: CASSKGPYEQYV. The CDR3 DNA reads TGTGCCAGCAGCAAAGGCCCCTACGAGCAGTACGTC.

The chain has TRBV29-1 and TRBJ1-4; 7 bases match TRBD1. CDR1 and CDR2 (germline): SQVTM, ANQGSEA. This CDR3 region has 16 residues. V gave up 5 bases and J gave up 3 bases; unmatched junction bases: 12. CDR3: CSVLGEPGQPNEKLFF. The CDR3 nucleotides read TGCAGCGTTTTGGGGGAACCGGGACAGCCTAATGAAAAACTGTTTTTT.

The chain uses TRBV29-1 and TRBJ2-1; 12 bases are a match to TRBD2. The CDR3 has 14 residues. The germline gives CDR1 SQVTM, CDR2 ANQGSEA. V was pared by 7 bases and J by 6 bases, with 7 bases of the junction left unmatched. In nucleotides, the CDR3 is TGCAGCGGACTAGCGGGAGTATCTGGCAATGAGCAGTTCTTC. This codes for CSGLAGVSGNEQFF.

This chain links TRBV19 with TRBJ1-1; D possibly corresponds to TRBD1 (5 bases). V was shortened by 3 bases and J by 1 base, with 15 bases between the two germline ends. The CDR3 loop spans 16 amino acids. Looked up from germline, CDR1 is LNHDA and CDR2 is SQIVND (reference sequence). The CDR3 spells CASSMGPRASNTEAFF. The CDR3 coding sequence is TGTGCCAGTAGTATGGGTCCCAGGGCGTCGAACACTGAAGCTTTCTTT.

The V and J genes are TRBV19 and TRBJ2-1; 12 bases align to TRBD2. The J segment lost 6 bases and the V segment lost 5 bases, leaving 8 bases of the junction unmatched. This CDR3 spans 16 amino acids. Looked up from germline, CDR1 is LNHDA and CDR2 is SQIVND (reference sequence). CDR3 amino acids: CASSPRLAGVVNEQFF. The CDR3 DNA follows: TGTGCCAGTAGTCCAAGACTAGCGGGAGTAGTCAATGAGCAGTTCTTC.

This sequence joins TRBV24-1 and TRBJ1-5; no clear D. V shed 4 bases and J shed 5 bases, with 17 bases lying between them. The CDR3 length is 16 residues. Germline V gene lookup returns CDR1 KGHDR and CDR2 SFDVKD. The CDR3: CATSDRDVPGDQPQHF. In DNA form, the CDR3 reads TGTGCCACCAGTGACCGTGACGTACCTGGGGATCAGCCCCAGCATTTT.

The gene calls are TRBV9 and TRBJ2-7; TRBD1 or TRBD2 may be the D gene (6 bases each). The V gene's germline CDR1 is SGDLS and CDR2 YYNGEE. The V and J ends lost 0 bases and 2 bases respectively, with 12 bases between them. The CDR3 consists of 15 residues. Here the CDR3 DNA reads TGTGCCAGCAGCGTAGCTGGGGGGCTGGCCTACGAGCAGTACTTC. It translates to CASSVAGGLAYEQYF.

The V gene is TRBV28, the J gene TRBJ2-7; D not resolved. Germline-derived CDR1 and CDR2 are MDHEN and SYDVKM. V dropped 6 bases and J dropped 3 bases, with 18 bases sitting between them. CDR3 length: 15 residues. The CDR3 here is CASSLRVDNLYEQYF. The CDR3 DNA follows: TGTGCCAGCAGCTTAAGGGTCGACAATCTCTACGAGCAGTACTTC.

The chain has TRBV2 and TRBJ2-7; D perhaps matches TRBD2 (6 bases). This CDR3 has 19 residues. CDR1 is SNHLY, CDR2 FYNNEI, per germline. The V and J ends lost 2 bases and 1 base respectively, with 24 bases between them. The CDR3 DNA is TGTGCCAGCAGTGAAATTGCGTCCCTTGGCGGGGCCGCGTCCTACGAGCAGTACGTC. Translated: CASSEIASLGGAASYEQYV.

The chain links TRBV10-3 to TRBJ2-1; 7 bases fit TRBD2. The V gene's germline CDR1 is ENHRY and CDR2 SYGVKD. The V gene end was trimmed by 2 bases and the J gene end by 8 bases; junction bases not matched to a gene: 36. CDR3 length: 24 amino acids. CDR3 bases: TGTGCCATCAGTGAGCGGGGGGACCGCCCCAGAGCACTACAAGAAATCGTAGCGGTGGATGAGCAGTTCTTC. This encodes CAISERGDRPRALQEIVAVDEQFF.

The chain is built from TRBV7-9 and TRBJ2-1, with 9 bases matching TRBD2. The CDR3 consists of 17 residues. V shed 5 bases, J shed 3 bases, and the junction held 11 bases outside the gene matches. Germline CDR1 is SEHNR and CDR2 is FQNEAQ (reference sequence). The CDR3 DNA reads TGTGCCAGCAGCCCCAGGGAGGATAGCGGGAGCTACAATGAGCAGTTCTTC. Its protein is CASSPREDSGSYNEQFF. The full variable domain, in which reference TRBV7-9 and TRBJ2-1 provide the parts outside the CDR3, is DTGVSQNPRHKITKRGQNVTFRCDPISEHNRLYWYRQTLGQGPEFLTYFQNEAQLEKSRLLSDRFSAERPKGSFSTLEIQRTEQGDSAMYLCASSPREDSGSYNEQFFGPGTRLTVL.

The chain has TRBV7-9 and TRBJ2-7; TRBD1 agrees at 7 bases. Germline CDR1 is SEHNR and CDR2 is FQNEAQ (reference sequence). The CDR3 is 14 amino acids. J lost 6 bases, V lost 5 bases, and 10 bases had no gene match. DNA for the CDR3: TGTGCCAGCAGCCCGACAGGGTACCTCGGCGAGCAGTACTTC. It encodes CASSPTGYLGEQYF.

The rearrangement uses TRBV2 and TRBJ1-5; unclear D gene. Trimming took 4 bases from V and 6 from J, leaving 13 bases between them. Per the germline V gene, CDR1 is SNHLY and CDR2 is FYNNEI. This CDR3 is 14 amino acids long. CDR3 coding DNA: TGTGCCAGCAGTGTAGGTCCGAACCTTCAGCCCCAGCATTTT. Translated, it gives CASSVGPNLQPQHF. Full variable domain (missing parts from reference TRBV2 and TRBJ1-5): EPEVTQTPSHQVTQMGQEVILRCVPISNHLYFYWYRQILGQKVEFLVSFYNNEISEKSEIFDDQFSVERPDGSNFTLKIRSTKLEDSAMYFCASSVGPNLQPQHFGDGTRLSIL.

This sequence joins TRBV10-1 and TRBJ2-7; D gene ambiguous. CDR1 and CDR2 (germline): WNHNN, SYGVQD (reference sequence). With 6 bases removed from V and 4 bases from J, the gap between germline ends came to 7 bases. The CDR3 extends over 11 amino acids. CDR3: CASRIQYEQYV. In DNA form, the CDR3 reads TGCGCCAGCAGGATCCAGTACGAGCAGTACGTC.

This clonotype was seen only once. The CDR3 spells CASRIGYPSSYNEQFF. CDR3 nucleotides: TGTGCCAGCAGGATTGGGTACCCCAGCTCCTACAATGAGCAGTTCTTC. The chain recombines TRBV5-6 with TRBJ2-1; D gene uncertain. Trimming removed 5 bases from V and 0 bases from J, with 15 bases in between. The CDR3 is 16 amino acids. CDR1 and CDR2 (germline): SGHDT, YYEEEE.